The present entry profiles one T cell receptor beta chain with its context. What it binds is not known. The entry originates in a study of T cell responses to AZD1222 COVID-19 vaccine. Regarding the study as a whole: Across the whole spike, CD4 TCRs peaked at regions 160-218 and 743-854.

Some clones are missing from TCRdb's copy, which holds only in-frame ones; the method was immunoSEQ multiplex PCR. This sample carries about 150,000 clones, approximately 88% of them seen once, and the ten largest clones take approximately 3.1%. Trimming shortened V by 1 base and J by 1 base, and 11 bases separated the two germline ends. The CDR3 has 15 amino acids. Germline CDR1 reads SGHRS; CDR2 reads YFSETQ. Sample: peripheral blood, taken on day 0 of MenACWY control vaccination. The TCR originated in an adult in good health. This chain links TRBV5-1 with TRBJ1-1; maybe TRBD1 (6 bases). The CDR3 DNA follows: TGCGCCAGCAGCTTGTGGGGGGCCAGGAACACTGAAGCTTTCTTT. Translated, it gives CASSLWGARNTEAFF. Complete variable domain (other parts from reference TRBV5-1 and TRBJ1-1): KAGVTQTPRYLIKTRGQQVTLSCSPISGHRSVSWYQQTPGQGLQFLFEYFSETQRNKGNFPGRFSGRQFSNSRSEMNVSTLELGDSALYLCASSLWGARNTEAFFGQGTRLTVV.